Listed below are T cell receptor beta chains from one sample, sequenced in a study of cytomegalovirus exposure and HLA in healthy donors. Method: immunoSEQ multiplex PCR; TCRdb's copy keeps in-frame clones and lacks some. The sample records about 140,000 clones, around 80% being singletons. The specimen was PBMCs. The receptors here all came from a man aged 25-45 years in good health and CMV-seropositive. Each CDR3 is given with its conserved first and last residue. D genes are given only for firm matches. Size is stated for part of the rows, as once, few or many counts, or as a class when the clone is expanded.

cdr3_nt cdr3_aa v_call clone_size cdr3_length d_call j_call
TGTGCCAGCAGCTTAAGTACAGGGGCGGGCTATGGCTACACCTTC CASSLSTGAGYGYTF TRBV7-9 once 15 TRBD1 TRBJ1-2
TGTGCCAGTAGTACCGGACAGGAATCACCCCTCCACTTT CASSTGQESPLHF TRBV19 - 13 TRBD1 TRBJ1-6
TGCAGCGTGAGGACAGGGCGACGTACGCAGTATTTT CSVRTGRRTQYF TRBV29-1 - 12 TRBD1 TRBJ2-3
TGTGCCACCCCTACCTCGGAGGGGGATACGCAGTATTTT CATPTSEGDTQYF TRBV2 - 13 - TRBJ2-3
TGTGCCAGCAGGGGAACAGGGTACGAGCAGTACTTC CASRGTGYEQYF TRBV28 - 12 - TRBJ2-7
TGCGCCAGCAGCTTGAAACGGGATGAAAAACTGTTTTTT CASSLKRDEKLFF TRBV5-1 - 13 - TRBJ1-4
TGTGCCAGCAGTCTACGAAATCAGGTTCAAGGCAATCAGCCCCAGCATTTT CASSLRNQVQGNQPQHF TRBV4-2 - 17 - TRBJ1-5
TGTGCCAGTAGTATAAGCGTGAACACTGAAGCTTTCTTT CASSISVNTEAFF TRBV19 - 13 - TRBJ1-1
TGTGCCAGCAGCGTAGCGCCTAGCGGGGGCAGGTACAATGAGCAGTTCTTC CASSVAPSGGRYNEQFF TRBV9 - 17 TRBD2 TRBJ2-1
TGTGCCAGCAGTGCGCCAAGCGACAGGGCGGGGGAGCAGTACTTC CASSAPSDRAGEQYF TRBV6-1 - 15 - TRBJ2-7
TGTGCCAGCAGCCCAAGCATAGCGGGAGTCTCCTACGAGCAGTACTTC CASSPSIAGVSYEQYF TRBV7-2 - 16 TRBD2 TRBJ2-7
TGTGCCAGTAGTCCCAAGGCACTTTCAATAGCTGGCGAGACCCAGTACTTC CASSPKALSIAGETQYF TRBV19 - 17 - TRBJ2-5
TGTGCCTGGAGTCCAGGGTTTGGGGCCAACGTCCTGACTTTC CAWSPGFGANVLTF TRBV30 - 14 - TRBJ2-6
TGTGCCAGCAGCTTCTTAGCGGGTGATACGCAGTATTTT CASSFLAGDTQYF TRBV7-9 - 13 TRBD2 TRBJ2-3
TGTGCCAGCTCACCACCGAACAGGGGGGAGACCCAGTACTTC CASSPPNRGETQYF TRBV18 - 14 TRBD1 TRBJ2-5
TGTGCCAGCAGGGAGGACGGCTACACCTTC CASREDGYTF TRBV6-1 - 10 - TRBJ1-2
TGCAGCGTTGAGCGACAGGTGGACTATGGCTACACCTTC CSVERQVDYGYTF TRBV29-1 - 13 - TRBJ1-2
TGTTCCAGCAGCTTAGTGGGGGGGGAGCAGTTCTTC CSSSLVGGEQFF TRBV7-9 - 12 TRBD2 TRBJ2-1
TGTGCCAGTTGCCGCGGACAGGGAAACACCATATATTTT CASCRGQGNTIYF TRBV19 - 13 - TRBJ1-3
TGTGCCAGCAGCCTACCTCCGGGGGAGGGACGAGGACTGCCCCAGCATTTT CASSLPPGEGRGLPQHF TRBV28 - 17 - TRBJ1-5
TGTGCCAGCAGCTATTCCGGGACAACCCTCTACGAGCAGTACTTC CASSYSGTTLYEQYF TRBV9 - 15 - TRBJ2-7
TGTGCCAGCAGTCGGACTAGCGGGGCTGAGCAGTTCTTC CASSRTSGAEQFF TRBV28 - 13 TRBD2 TRBJ2-1
TGCGCCAGCAGCCAGAACCCTAGCGGGGGGGAAGAGACCCAGTACTTC CASSQNPSGGEETQYF TRBV4-1 once 16 TRBD2 TRBJ2-5
TGCGCCAGCAGCCCACAACCCGACAGGGGCCATGGCTACACCTTC CASSPQPDRGHGYTF TRBV5-1 few 15 TRBD1 TRBJ1-2
TGTGCCAGCAGGTACAGGGGAGGGAACACTGAAGCTTTCTTT CASRYRGGNTEAFF TRBV7-9 - 14 TRBD1 TRBJ1-1
TGTGCCAGCAGCTTAGCCGCGGGCGGGGGAAAATACGAGCAGTACTTC CASSLAAGGGKYEQYF TRBV11-2 - 16 TRBD2 TRBJ2-7
TGCGCCAGCAGCTTGAGGGCTAGCGGGGGGGCGGAGACCCAGTACTTC CASSLRASGGAETQYF TRBV5-1 - 16 TRBD2 TRBJ2-5
TGCGCCAGCAGGCGGACTAGCGGTACGAACACCGGGGAGCTGTTTTTT CASRRTSGTNTGELFF TRBV5-1 few 16 TRBD2 TRBJ2-2
TGTGCCATCCGATTTACTTTTATGGACGAGCAGTACTTC CAIRFTFMDEQYF TRBV6-5 - 13 - TRBJ2-7
TGTGCCAGCTTTAGGCAAGGGGTGAACACTGAAGCTTTCTTT CASFRQGVNTEAFF TRBV28 - 14 - TRBJ1-1
TGCGCCAGCAGTATCCAGGGTGGCAATCAGCCCCAGCATTTT CASSIQGGNQPQHF TRBV10-2 - 14 - TRBJ1-5
TGTGCCAGCAGCGCACAGGACAGGGTAGAGGGCTACACCTTC CASSAQDRVEGYTF TRBV9 few 14 TRBD1 TRBJ1-2
TGTGCCAGCAGCGTACGCGGGGGGGCCCCAGATACGCAGTATTTT CASSVRGGAPDTQYF TRBV9 - 15 TRBD2 TRBJ2-3
TGTGCCAGCAGCCCCTATAGGACTGCTGGAAACACCATATATTTT CASSPYRTAGNTIYF TRBV9 - 15 - TRBJ1-3
TGTGCCAGCAGCGTAGACTTTTTAGGCAATCAGCCCCAGCATTTT CASSVDFLGNQPQHF TRBV9 - 15 - TRBJ1-5
TGTGCCAGCAGAACTTTGGGACTAGCGGGAATGGGTCGGGAGACCCAGTACTTC CASRTLGLAGMGRETQYF TRBV28 - 18 TRBD2 TRBJ2-5
TGCAGCGTCGCTGACAGGGGAGTCTACGAGCAGTACTTC CSVADRGVYEQYF TRBV29-1 - 13 TRBD1 TRBJ2-7
TGTGCCAGCAGTTGGCGACAGGAAGCTTTCTTT CASSWRQEAFF TRBV28 - 11 - TRBJ1-1
TGCGCCAGCAGCCCGCCGCGGGATACGCAGTATTTT CASSPPRDTQYF TRBV4-1 few 12 - TRBJ2-3
TGTGCCTGGAGTTCCGGTAATTCTGGAAACACCATATATTTT CAWSSGNSGNTIYF TRBV30 - 14 - TRBJ1-3
TGTGCCAGCAGTTCACAAGGCAATCAGCCCCAGCATTTT CASSSQGNQPQHF TRBV6-6 - 13 - TRBJ1-5
TGTGCCAGCAGTTACTCGTTGTCGGGGGTACGGAATGAAGCTTTCTTT CASSYSLSGVRNEAFF TRBV6-5 - 16 - TRBJ1-1
TGTGCCAGCAGCTTAGGACAGGGAGTTACCTACGAGCAGTACTTC CASSLGQGVTYEQYF TRBV7-8 - 15 TRBD1 TRBJ2-7
TGTGCCAGCAGCTCAAGACTAGCGGGGGATAGGTATGAGCAGTTCTTC CASSSRLAGDRYEQFF TRBV7-2 few 16 TRBD2 TRBJ2-1
TGTGCCAGCAGCCAGATGGGGGGGTCGCGCACAGATACGCAGTATTTT CASSQMGGSRTDTQYF TRBV14 - 16 TRBD2 TRBJ2-3
TGCGCCAGCAGTGAGTCGACGAAGGGGTCATGGGACACCGGGGAGCTGTTTTTT CASSESTKGSWDTGELFF TRBV10-1 - 18 - TRBJ2-2
TGTGCCAGCAGTTCCGTTGGGACAGGGGCCTACGAGCAGTACTTC CASSSVGTGAYEQYF TRBV27 - 15 TRBD1 TRBJ2-7
TGCGCCAGCAGCTGGGGACTAGGAGGGGGAGAGACCCAGTACTTC CASSWGLGGGETQYF TRBV5-1 - 15 TRBD2 TRBJ2-5
TGTGCCAGCAGCTTAGGGGCTAGCGGTGGGGAGACCCAGTACTTC CASSLGASGGETQYF TRBV7-6 - 15 TRBD2 TRBJ2-5
TGTGCCAGCAGCCCTCCCTCTTATAGCAATCAGCCCCAGCATTTT CASSPPSYSNQPQHF TRBV6-1 - 15 - TRBJ1-5
TGCGCCAGCAGCGGAAAATTACAGACGAGAGAGCAGTACTTC CASSGKLQTREQYF TRBV5-1 few 14 - TRBJ2-7
TGCGCCAGCAGCTTGGCCGTTGGACTGGGCACAGATACGCAGTATTTT CASSLAVGLGTDTQYF TRBV5-1 once 16 - TRBJ2-3
TGTGCCAGTAGTATAGATCGGGATAAAAACATTCAGTACTTC CASSIDRDKNIQYF TRBV19 - 14 - TRBJ2-4
TGTGCCAGCAGTGAAATATCGCAGGGAGGGACCCAGTACTTC CASSEISQGGTQYF TRBV6-1 - 14 - TRBJ2-5
TGTGCCAGCACCCTGAATAGGGGCGGTAACAATCAGCCCCAGCATTTT CASTLNRGGNNQPQHF TRBV2 once 16 - TRBJ1-5
TGTGCCTGTCACAGGGATCAGTACTTC CACHRDQYF TRBV2 - 9 - TRBJ2-7